What follows is one T cell receptor (beta chain) and its context. Antigen: not known. PCR was performed using 60 Vbeta and 13 Jbeta primers. Only in-frame clones appear in the TCRdb table, and some are missing; sequencing was by immunoSEQ multiplex PCR. The sample holds 170,000 or so clones; about 78% are singletons and the top ten take about 12%. These data belong to a study of cytomegalovirus exposure and HLA in healthy donors. Trimming took 0 bases from V and 8 from J; bases not matched to a gene: 6. The germline V gene has CDR1 SGHTS and CDR2 YDEGEE. CDR3 length: 15 amino acids. Broader study findings: Later analysis showed TCR association rates varying by HLA locus, highest for DRB1 and lowest for HLA-C. A prior analysis recorded that most TCR beta V segments were productive about 87% or about 30% of the time.

This clonotype originated in a woman in her forties or fifties in good health and CMV-seropositive. The chain links TRBV5-8 to TRBJ1-4; 8 bases are a match to TRBD1. The sample comprised PBMCs. The CDR3 sequence: CASSLEGTGGEKLFF. As DNA, the CDR3 is TGTGCCAGCAGCTTGGAGGGGACAGGTGGGGAAAAACTGTTTTTT.